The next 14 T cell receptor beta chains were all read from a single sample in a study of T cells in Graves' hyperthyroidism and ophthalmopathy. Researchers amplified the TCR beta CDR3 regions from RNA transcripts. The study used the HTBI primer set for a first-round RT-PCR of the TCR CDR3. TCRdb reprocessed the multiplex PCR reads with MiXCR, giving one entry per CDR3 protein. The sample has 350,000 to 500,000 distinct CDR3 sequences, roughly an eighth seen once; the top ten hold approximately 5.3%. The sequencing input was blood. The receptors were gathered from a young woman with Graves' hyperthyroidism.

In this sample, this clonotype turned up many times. The CDR3 bases are TGTGCCTGGAGTGAACAGCGCAATCAGCCCCAGCATTTT. This encodes CAWSEQRNQPQHF. V usage is TRBV30 and J usage is TRBJ1-5; no reliable D call. The CDR3 runs 13 residues. V shed 1 base and J shed 2 bases, with 6 bases lying between them. Germline V gives CDR1 GTSNPN, CDR2 SVGIG (reference sequence).

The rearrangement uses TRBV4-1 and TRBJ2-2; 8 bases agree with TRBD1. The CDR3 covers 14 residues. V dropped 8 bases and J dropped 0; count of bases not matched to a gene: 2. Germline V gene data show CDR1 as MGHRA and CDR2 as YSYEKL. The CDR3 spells CASQGQANTGELFF. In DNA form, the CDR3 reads TGCGCCAGCCAGGGACAGGCGAACACCGGGGAGCTGTTTTTT.

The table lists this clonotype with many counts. CDR3 nucleotide sequence: TGTGCCACCCTCCTGGTCGGGAGGGAGCAGTACTTC. Amino acids: CATLLVGREQYF. The chain uses TRBV2 and TRBJ2-7; 7 positions agree with TRBD2. CDR3 length: 12 amino acids. Germline V gives CDR1 SNHLY, CDR2 FYNNEI. The junction had 10 bases not matched to a gene; V was cut back by 10 bases and J by 7 bases.

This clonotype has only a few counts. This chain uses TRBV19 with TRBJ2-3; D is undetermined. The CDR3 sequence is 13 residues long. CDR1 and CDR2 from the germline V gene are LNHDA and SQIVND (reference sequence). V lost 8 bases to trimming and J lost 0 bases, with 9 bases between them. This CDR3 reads CASGPSSTDTQYF. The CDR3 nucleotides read TGTGCCAGTGGACCTTCTAGCACAGATACGCAGTATTTT.

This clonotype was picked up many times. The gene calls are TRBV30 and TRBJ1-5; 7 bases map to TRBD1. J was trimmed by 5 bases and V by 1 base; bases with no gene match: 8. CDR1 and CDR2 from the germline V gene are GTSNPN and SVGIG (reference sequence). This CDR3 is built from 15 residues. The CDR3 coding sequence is TGTGCCTGGAGTGCGGCACGGGACAGCTATCAGCCCCAGCATTTT. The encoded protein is CAWSAARDSYQPQHF.

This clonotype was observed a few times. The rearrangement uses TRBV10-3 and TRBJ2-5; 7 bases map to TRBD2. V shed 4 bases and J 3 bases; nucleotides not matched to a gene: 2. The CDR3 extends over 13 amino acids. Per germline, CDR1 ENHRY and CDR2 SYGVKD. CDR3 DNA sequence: TGTGCCATCAGTGGTCGGGGGGAAGAGACCCAGTACTTC. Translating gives CAISGRGEETQYF.

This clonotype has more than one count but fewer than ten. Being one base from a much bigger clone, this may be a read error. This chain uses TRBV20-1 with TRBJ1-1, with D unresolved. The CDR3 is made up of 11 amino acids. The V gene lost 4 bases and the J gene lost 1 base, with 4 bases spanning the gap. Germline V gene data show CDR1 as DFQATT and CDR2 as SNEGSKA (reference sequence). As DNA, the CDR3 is TGCAGTGCTATGGGGAACACTGAAGCTTTCTTT. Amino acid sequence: CSAMGNTEAFF.

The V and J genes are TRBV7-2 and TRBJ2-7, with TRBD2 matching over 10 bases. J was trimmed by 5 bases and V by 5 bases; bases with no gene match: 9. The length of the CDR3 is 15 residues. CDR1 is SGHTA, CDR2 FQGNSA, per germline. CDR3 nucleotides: TGTACCAGCAGCCTCCCTCCGAGCGGGAGGGACGAGCAGTACTTC. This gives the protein CTSSLPPSGRDEQYF.

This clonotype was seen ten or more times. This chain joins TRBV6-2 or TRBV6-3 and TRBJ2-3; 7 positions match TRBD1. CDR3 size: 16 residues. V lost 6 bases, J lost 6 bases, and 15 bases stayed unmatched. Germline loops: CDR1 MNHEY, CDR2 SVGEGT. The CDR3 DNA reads TGTGCCAGCAGACCGACAGGGTCAAGCGGCGTGGATACGCAGTATTTT. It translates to CASRPTGSSGVDTQYF.

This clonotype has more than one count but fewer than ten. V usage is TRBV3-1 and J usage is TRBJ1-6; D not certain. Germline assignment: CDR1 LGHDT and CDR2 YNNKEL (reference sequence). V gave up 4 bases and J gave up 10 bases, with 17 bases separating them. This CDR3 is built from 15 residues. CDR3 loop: CASSLRPEGRSPLHF. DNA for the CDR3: TGTGCCAGCAGCCTACGCCCTGAAGGGAGGTCACCCCTCCACTTT.

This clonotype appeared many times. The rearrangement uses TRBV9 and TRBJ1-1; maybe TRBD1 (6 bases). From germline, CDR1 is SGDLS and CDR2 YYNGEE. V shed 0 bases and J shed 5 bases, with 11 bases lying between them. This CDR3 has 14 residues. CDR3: CASSVEGGGTEAFF. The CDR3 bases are TGTGCCAGCAGCGTAGAGGGGGGGGGGACTGAAGCTTTCTTT.

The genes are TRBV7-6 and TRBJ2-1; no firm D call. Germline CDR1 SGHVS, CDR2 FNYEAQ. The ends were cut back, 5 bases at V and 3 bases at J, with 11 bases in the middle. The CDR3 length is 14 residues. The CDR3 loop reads CASSENWGYNEQFF. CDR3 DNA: TGTGCCAGCAGCGAGAATTGGGGCTACAATGAGCAGTTCTTC.

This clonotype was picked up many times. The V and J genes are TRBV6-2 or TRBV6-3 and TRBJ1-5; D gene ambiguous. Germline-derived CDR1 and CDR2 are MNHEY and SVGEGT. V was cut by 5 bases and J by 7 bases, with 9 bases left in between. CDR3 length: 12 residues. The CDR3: CASSPTPQPQHF. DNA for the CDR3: TGTGCCAGCAGTCCGACCCCCCAGCCCCAGCATTTT.

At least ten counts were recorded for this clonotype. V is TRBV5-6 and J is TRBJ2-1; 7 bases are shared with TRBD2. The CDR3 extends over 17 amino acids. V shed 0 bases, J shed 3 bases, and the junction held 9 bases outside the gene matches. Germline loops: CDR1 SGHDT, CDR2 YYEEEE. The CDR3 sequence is CASSLVGVAGDYNEQFF. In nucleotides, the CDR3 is TGTGCCAGCAGCTTGGTGGGGGTAGCGGGCGACTACAATGAGCAGTTCTTC.